The 20 T cell receptor beta chains reported below all come from one sample, sequenced in a study of blood T cell repertoires in COVID-19. Using immunoSEQ multiplex PCR, the repertoire was profiled, and TCRdb retains in-frame clones only, with some absent. The sample lists some 320,000 clones, 85% to 90% seen once, with 2.5% to 3.5% in the top ten. Sequencing was performed on PBMCs or T cells enriched from blood (not recorded which). These receptors were obtained from a woman aged 50 to 65 who had been exposed to COVID-19.

DNA of the CDR3: TGTGCCACCAGCAGAGGACCGCGGGGCCAAGAGACCCAGTACTTC. Translating gives CATSRGPRGQETQYF. The V and J genes are TRBV15 and TRBJ2-5; possible D gene TRBD2, 6 bases. The CDR3 sequence is 15 residues long. Germline loops: CDR1 LNHNV, CDR2 YYDKDF (reference sequence). V dropped 1 base and J dropped 1 base, with 10 bases sitting between them.

V is TRBV5-1 and J is TRBJ1-6; the D gene is possibly TRBD1 (6 bases). CDR1 is SGHRS, CDR2 YFSETQ, per germline. Trimming left V 4 bases short and J 10 bases short, with 18 bases between. CDR3 length: 15 amino acids. The CDR3 loop reads CASSRIGTPESPLHF. The CDR3 bases are TGCGCCAGCAGCCGCATCGGGACACCTGAGTCACCCCTCCACTTT.

J is TRBJ2-5 and V is TRBV11-2, with 11 nucleotides matching TRBD2. In germline, CDR1 is SGHAT, CDR2 FQNNGV. V lost 6 bases to trimming and J lost 3 bases; unmatched junction nucleotides: 12. The CDR3 contains 17 residues. The CDR3 DNA reads TGTGCCAGCAGTCAAGGGCTAGCGGGGGGCCGAGAAGAGACCCAGTACTTC. Protein: CASSQGLAGGREETQYF.

V is TRBV10-3 and J is TRBJ2-1, with TRBD2 matching over 9 bases. The CDR3 is 15 amino acids. Looked up from germline, CDR1 is ENHRY and CDR2 is SYGVKD. The J segment lost 4 bases and the V segment lost 3 bases, leaving 4 bases of the junction unmatched. The CDR3 loop reads CAISDSGGKYNEQFF. Here the CDR3 DNA reads TGTGCCATCAGTGATAGCGGGGGAAAATACAATGAGCAGTTCTTC.

V is TRBV19 and J is TRBJ2-5; 10 nucleotides match TRBD1. The CDR3 has 14 amino acids. V gave up 7 bases and J gave up 5 bases; unmatched junction bases: 7. Germline V gene data show CDR1 as LNHDA and CDR2 as SQIVND (reference sequence). CDR3 loop: CASKGDRGAETQYF. CDR3 in DNA: TGTGCCAGTAAGGGGGACAGGGGCGCGGAGACCCAGTACTTC.

This chain links TRBV27 with TRBJ2-7; 8 bases line up with TRBD1. Germline values: CDR1 MNHEY, CDR2 SMNVEV (reference sequence). V was clipped by 6 bases and J by 2 bases; unmatched bases: 6. CDR3 length: 14 residues. The CDR3 sequence: CASRRSQGAYEQYF. Here the CDR3 DNA reads TGTGCCAGCAGGCGATCACAGGGGGCCTACGAGCAGTACTTC.

As for this clone: Germline is not matched at one junction end, which may reflect a read error. The chain is built from TRBV9 and TRBJ1-4; the D is unclear. The CDR3 contains 14 residues. Germline-derived CDR1 and CDR2 are SGDLS and YYNGEE. The CDR3 nucleotides are TGTGCCAGCAGCGTAGCGGTTTCTAATGAAAAACTATTTTTT. Translation: CASSVAVSNEKLFF.

The rearrangement joins TRBV24-1 to TRBJ1-2, with D possibly being TRBD1 (5 bases). Germline values: CDR1 KGHDR, CDR2 SFDVKD. CDR3 length equals 16 residues. V was pared by 3 bases and J by 8 bases, with 21 bases between. The CDR3 DNA is TGTGCCACCAGTGATGCCTTAGACGGGCGGGGCGGAGGCTACACCTTC. Residues: CATSDALDGRGGGYTF.

The CDR3 spells CASSAGTGMNTEAFF. The CDR3 DNA reads TGTGCCAGCAGCGCCGGGACAGGGATGAACACTGAAGCTTTCTTT. The chain combines TRBV5-4 with TRBJ1-1; 9 bases line up with TRBD1. The CDR3 length is 15 residues. V trimming: 4 bases; J trimming: 0 bases; junction bases outside the gene matches: 4. CDR1 and CDR2 (germline): SGHNT, YYREEE (reference sequence). The full variable domain, completed using reference TRBV5-4 and TRBJ1-1, is ETGVTQSPTHLIKTRGQQVTLRCSSQSGHNTVSWYQQALGQGPQFIFQYYREEENGRGNFPPRFSGLQFPNYSSELNVNALELDDSALYLCASSAGTGMNTEAFFGQGTRLTVV.

This sequence joins TRBV6-5 and TRBJ2-7; 8 bases line up with TRBD2. Per the germline V gene, CDR1 is MNHEY and CDR2 is SVGAGI. Trimming removed 5 bases from V and 3 bases from J; junction bases left unmatched: 3. This CDR3 comprises 13 residues. The CDR3: CASSPREGYEQYF. Here the CDR3 DNA reads TGTGCCAGCAGTCCCCGGGAGGGCTACGAGCAGTACTTC.

The chain links TRBV29-1 to TRBJ2-7; D is possibly TRBD1 (6 bases). Trimming took 6 bases from V and 1 from J, leaving 10 bases between them. The CDR3 consists of 12 residues. CDR1 and CDR2 (germline): SQVTM, ANQGSEA. Here the CDR3 DNA reads TGCAGCGTAAGGACAGATTCCTACGAGCAGTACTTC. Translating it yields CSVRTDSYEQYF.

This chain uses TRBV28 with TRBJ1-5, with D perhaps matching TRBD1 (5 bases). Trimming removed 2 bases at V and 0 bases at J, with 8 bases between. The CDR3 length is 15 residues. Germline-derived CDR1 and CDR2 are MDHEN and SYDVKM. DNA of the CDR3: TGTGCCAGCAGTTTAGGGGCAGGTAGCAATCAGCCCCAGCATTTT. Its protein product is CASSLGAGSNQPQHF.

This clone was recorded once. The DNA for the CDR3 is TGTGCCATCAGTGCTTCAATTGCGGGGGGGACCTACAATGAGCAGTTCTTC. Its translation is CAISASIAGGTYNEQFF. The rearrangement links TRBV10-3 to TRBJ2-1; 9 nucleotides agree with TRBD2. Per the germline V gene, CDR1 is ENHRY and CDR2 is SYGVKD. V dropped 4 bases and J dropped 2; count of bases not matched to a gene: 9. CDR3 size: 17 residues.

This clone was seen more than once but under ten times. The V gene is TRBV7-9, the J gene TRBJ2-1; TRBD2 might be the D (5 bases). The CDR3 loop spans 15 amino acids. CDR1 is SEHNR, CDR2 FQNEAQ, per germline (reference sequence). Trimming shortened V by 4 bases and J by 7 bases, and 17 bases separated the two germline ends. Written as DNA, the CDR3 is TGTGCCAGCAGCTATGGCGGGCGCCCTAAGAATGAGCAGTTCTTC. As protein: CASSYGGRPKNEQFF.

The chain's CDR3 is CASSGQNYGYTF. CDR3 nucleotide sequence: TGCGCCAGCAGTGGCCAGAACTATGGCTACACCTTC. The chain couples TRBV5-1 to TRBJ1-2, with no clear D. The CDR3 is 12 amino acids. Germline lookup yields CDR1 SGHRS and CDR2 YFSETQ. V was clipped by 5 bases and J by 2 bases, with 7 bases between them.

In regard to this clone: One base away lies a much larger clone, so this may be a sequencing read error. In DNA form, the CDR3 reads TGCGCCAGCAGCCCGACAGGGGATAGCAATCAGCCCCAGCATTTT. Translating it yields CASSPTGDSNQPQHF. V is TRBV5-1 and J is TRBJ1-5; 8 bases are a match to TRBD1. This CDR3 is 15 amino acids long. V was clipped by 4 bases and J by 0 bases; unmatched bases: 3. Germline lookup yields CDR1 SGHRS and CDR2 YFSETQ.

This rearrangement joins TRBV28 to TRBJ2-1; TRBD2 aligns across 15 bases. V lost 7 bases, J lost 8 bases, and 9 bases stayed unmatched. The germline gives CDR1 MDHEN, CDR2 SYDVKM. CDR3 length: 16 amino acids. The CDR3 is CASMVGTSGGIYEQFF. In DNA form, the CDR3 reads TGTGCCAGCATGGTTGGGACTAGCGGGGGGATCTATGAGCAGTTCTTC.

This clone came up once. The V and J genes are TRBV6-5 and TRBJ2-6; D ambiguous. The V and J ends lost 8 bases and 1 base respectively, with 9 bases between them. The CDR3 length is 14 residues. The germline V gene has CDR1 MNHEY and CDR2 SVGAGI. This CDR3 is CASRQVSGANVLTF. CDR3 sequence (DNA): TGTGCCAGCCGGCAGGTTTCTGGGGCCAACGTCCTGACTTTC.

The chain links TRBV19 to TRBJ2-1; 7 bases are a match to TRBD1. CDR1 is LNHDA, CDR2 SQIVND, per germline (reference sequence). The trim removed 5 bases at V and 2 bases at J, leaving 9 bases unmatched. There are 16 residues in the CDR3. The CDR3, as DNA: TGTGCCAGTAGTCTCCAAGACAGGGCGACCTACAATGAGCAGTTCTTC. Its protein product is CASSLQDRATYNEQFF.

This rearrangement joins TRBV13 to TRBJ1-6; D perhaps matches TRBD1 (5 bases). V was shortened by 5 bases and J by 10 bases, with 12 bases between the two germline ends. CDR1 is PRHDT and CDR2 is FYEKMQ in the germline V gene (reference sequence). The CDR3 is 13 amino acids. The CDR3 reads CASSPPPGSPLHF. The CDR3 DNA sequence: TGTGCCAGCAGCCCTCCCCCAGGGTCACCCCTCCACTTT.